This T cell receptor (beta chain) was found in a study of T cell responses to AZD1222 COVID-19 vaccine. TCRdb keeps only in-frame clones here, not all; method: immunoSEQ multiplex PCR. This table holds approximately 120,000 clones, less than 90% found once. The study, taken as a whole, reports: Only a handful of AZD1222 recipients tested seropositive at baseline.

Germline V gene data show CDR1 as SGHTA and CDR2 as FQGNSA. Between the trimmed V and J ends, which lost 4 bases and 3 bases, there was a span of 4 bases. The CDR3 runs 12 residues. As concerns this clone: Its antigen is unknown.

The sample here was peripheral blood, taken on day 0 of AZD1222 vaccination. The source of this sequence is an adult in good health. The chain combines TRBV7-2 with TRBJ1-5; D remains ambiguous. Here the CDR3 reads CASSSNNQPQHF. The CDR3 coding sequence is TGTGCCAGCAGCTCGAACAATCAGCCCCAGCATTTT.